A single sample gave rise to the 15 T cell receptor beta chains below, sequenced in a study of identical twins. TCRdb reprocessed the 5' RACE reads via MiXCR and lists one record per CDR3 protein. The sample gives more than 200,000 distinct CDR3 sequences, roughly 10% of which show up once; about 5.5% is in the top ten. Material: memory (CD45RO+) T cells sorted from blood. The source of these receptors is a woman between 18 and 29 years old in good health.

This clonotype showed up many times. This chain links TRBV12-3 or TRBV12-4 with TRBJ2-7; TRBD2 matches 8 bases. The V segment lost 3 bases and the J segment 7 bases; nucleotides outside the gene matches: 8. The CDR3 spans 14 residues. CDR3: CASSFRTSFGEQYF. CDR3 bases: TGTGCCAGCAGTTTCCGGACTAGCTTCGGGGAGCAGTACTTC.

The CDR3 bases are TGTGCCAGCAGGAACAGCGTGGGCAGCAATCAGCCCCAGCATTTT. This sequence encodes CASRNSVGSNQPQHF. The V gene is TRBV28, the J gene TRBJ1-5; no definite D call. V was trimmed by 6 bases and J by 1 base, leaving 13 bases between them. This CDR3 is built from 15 residues. From germline, CDR1 is MDHEN and CDR2 SYDVKM.

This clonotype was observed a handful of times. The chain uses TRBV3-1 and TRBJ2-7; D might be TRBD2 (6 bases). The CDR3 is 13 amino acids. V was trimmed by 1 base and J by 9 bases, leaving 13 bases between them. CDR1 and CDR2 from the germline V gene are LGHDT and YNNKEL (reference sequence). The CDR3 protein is CASSQGFGGRQYF. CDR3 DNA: TGTGCCAGCAGCCAAGGGTTTGGAGGGAGGCAGTACTTC.

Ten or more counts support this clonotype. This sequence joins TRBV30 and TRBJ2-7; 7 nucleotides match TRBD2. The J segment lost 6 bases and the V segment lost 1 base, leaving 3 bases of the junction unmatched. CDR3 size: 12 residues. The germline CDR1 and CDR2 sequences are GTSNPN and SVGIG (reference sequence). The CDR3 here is CAWSGGRAEQYF. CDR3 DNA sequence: TGTGCCTGGAGTGGGGGGAGGGCCGAGCAGTACTTC.

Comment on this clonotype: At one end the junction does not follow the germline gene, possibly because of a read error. DNA of the CDR3: TGTGCCATCAGCTTAGCCCCGAGGCGGGGCCGCTCCTACAATGAGCAGTTCTTC. Amino acid sequence: CAISLAPRRGRSYNEQFF. The V and J genes are TRBV7-4 and TRBJ2-1; D is possibly TRBD2 (6 bases). This CDR3 contains 18 residues. The V gene's germline CDR1 is SGHVT and CDR2 SQSDAQ.

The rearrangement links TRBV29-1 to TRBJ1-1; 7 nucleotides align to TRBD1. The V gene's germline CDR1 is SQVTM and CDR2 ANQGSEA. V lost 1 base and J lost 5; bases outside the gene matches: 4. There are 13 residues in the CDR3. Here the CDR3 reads CSVEAPGGTEAFF. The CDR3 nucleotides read TGCAGCGTTGAAGCCCCAGGGGGAACTGAAGCTTTCTTT.

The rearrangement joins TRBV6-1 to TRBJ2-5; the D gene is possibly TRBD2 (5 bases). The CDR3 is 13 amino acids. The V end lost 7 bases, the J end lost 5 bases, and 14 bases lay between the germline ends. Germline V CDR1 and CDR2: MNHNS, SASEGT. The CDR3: CASNRGVSETQYF. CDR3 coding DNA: TGTGCCAGCAATCGGGGAGTATCGGAGACCCAGTACTTC.

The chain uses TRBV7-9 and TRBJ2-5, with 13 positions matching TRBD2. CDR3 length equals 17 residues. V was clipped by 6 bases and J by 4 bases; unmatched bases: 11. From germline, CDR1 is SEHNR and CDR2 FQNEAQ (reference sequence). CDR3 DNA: TGTGCCAGCAGAGGACGAGGGACTAGCGGGAACAGAGAGACCCAGTACTTC. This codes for CASRGRGTSGNRETQYF.

The DNA of the CDR3 is TGTGCCTCCCAAGCCCCGGGACCCCGGGGGGAAAAACTGTTTTTT. Translated, it gives CASQAPGPRGEKLFF. J is TRBJ1-4 and V is TRBV10-3; possible D gene TRBD1, 5 bases. Per the germline V gene, CDR1 is ENHRY and CDR2 is SYGVKD. V lost 11 bases and J lost 8, with 24 bases in between. The CDR3 is 15 amino acids.

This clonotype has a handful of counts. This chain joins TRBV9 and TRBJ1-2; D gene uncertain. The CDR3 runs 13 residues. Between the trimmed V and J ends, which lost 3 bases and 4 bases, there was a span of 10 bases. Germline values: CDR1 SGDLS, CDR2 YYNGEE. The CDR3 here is CASSAALGYGYTF. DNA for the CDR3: TGTGCCAGCAGCGCAGCGTTAGGCTATGGCTACACCTTC.

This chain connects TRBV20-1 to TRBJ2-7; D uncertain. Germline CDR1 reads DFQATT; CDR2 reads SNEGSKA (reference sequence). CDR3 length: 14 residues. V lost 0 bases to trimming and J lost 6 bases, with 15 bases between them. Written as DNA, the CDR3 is TGCAGTGCTAGAGACCACAGTAGGTCGGCCGAGCAGTACTTC. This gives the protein CSARDHSRSAEQYF.

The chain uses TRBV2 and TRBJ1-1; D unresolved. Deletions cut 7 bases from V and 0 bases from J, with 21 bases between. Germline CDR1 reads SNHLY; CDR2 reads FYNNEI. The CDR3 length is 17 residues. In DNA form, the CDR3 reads TGTGCCAGCATTTATCTGGGCTCTACTAGCCTGAACACTGAAGCTTTCTTT. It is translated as CASIYLGSTSLNTEAFF.

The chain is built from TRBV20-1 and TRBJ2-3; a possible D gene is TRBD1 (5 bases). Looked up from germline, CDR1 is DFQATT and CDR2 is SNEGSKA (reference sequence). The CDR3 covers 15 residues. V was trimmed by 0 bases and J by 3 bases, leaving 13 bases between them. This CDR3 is CSARDHAGWTDTQYF. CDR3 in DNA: TGCAGTGCTAGAGATCATGCAGGGTGGACAGATACGCAGTATTTT.

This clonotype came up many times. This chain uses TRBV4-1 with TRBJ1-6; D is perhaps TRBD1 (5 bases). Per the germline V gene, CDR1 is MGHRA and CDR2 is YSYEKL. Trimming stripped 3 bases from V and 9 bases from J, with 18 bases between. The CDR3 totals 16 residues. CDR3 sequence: CASSQPTRKRGSPLHF. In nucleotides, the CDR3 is TGCGCCAGCAGCCAGCCCACAAGGAAAAGGGGTTCACCCCTCCACTTT.

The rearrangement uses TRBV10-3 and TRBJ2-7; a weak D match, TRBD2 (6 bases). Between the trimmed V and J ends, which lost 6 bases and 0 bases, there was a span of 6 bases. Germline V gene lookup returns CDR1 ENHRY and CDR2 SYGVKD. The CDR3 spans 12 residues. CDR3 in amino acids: CAISGGSYEQYF. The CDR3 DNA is TGTGCCATCAGCGGGGGCTCCTACGAGCAGTACTTC.